Listed below are T cell receptor beta chains from one sample, sequenced in a study of control samples from healthy donors and cancer patients. Using immunoSEQ multiplex PCR, the repertoire was profiled, and TCRdb retains in-frame clones only, with some absent. Among about 52,000 clones listed, 85% to 95% were seen once. The sample comprised blood. The receptors originated from a man aged 25-45 years in good health. Both conserved end residues are part of each CDR3. The D gene is left open where the match is weak. Clone size is given for some rows only: seen once, a few or many times, or a class if the clone is expanded.

clone size: .
J gene: TRBJ2-7
D gene: .
V gene: TRBV7-9
CDR3 DNA: TGTGCCAGCAGCTTACAGGGAATAGGCGAGCAGTACTTC
CDR3 protein: CASSLQGIGEQYF

clone size: once
J gene: TRBJ1-2
D gene: .
V gene: TRBV30
CDR3 DNA: TGTGCCTGGAGTCGGCCAGAAGGCTACACCTTC
CDR3 protein: CAWSRPEGYTF

clone size: .
J gene: TRBJ1-1
D gene: .
V gene: TRBV27
CDR3 DNA: TGTGCCAGCAGTTTATGGGAGGGTAACACTGAAGCTTTCTTT
CDR3 protein: CASSLWEGNTEAFF

clone size: .
J gene: TRBJ1-5
D gene: .
V gene: TRBV6-2/TRBV6-3
CDR3 DNA: TGTGCCAGCAGTTACTTGGGCGGTAGCAATCAGCCCCAGCATTTT
CDR3 protein: CASSYLGGSNQPQHF

clone size: .
J gene: TRBJ1-5
D gene: .
V gene: TRBV28
CDR3 DNA: TGTGCCAGCAGCCCTATGTCCCGGGACATTTATAGCAATCAGCCCCAGCATTTT
CDR3 protein: CASSPMSRDIYSNQPQHF

clone size: .
J gene: TRBJ2-2
D gene: TRBD1
V gene: TRBV10-1
CDR3 DNA: TGCGCCAGCAGTGAAAGGGGGCTTAACACCGGGGAGCTGTTTTTT
CDR3 protein: CASSERGLNTGELFF

clone size: .
J gene: TRBJ2-1
D gene: TRBD2
V gene: TRBV7-9
CDR3 DNA: TGTGCCAGCAGCTTAAGCGGGAGCAACAATGAGCAGTTCTTC
CDR3 protein: CASSLSGSNNEQFF

clone size: .
J gene: TRBJ2-3
D gene: TRBD2
V gene: TRBV5-1
CDR3 DNA: TGCGCCAGCAGCTTGAAAGGGGGACTAGCGGGTCTATCTAGCACAGATACGCAGTATTTT
CDR3 protein: CASSLKGGLAGLSSTDTQYF

clone size: .
J gene: TRBJ2-7
D gene: TRBD1
V gene: TRBV13
CDR3 DNA: TGTGCCAGCAGCTTACGCCCGAGGGACAGGTCCTACGAGCAGTACTTC
CDR3 protein: CASSLRPRDRSYEQYF

clone size: .
J gene: TRBJ1-1
D gene: .
V gene: TRBV18
CDR3 DNA: TGTGCCAGCTCACCACCTGGTCCGAACACTGAAGCTTTCTTT
CDR3 protein: CASSPPGPNTEAFF

clone size: once
J gene: TRBJ2-3
D gene: .
V gene: TRBV19
CDR3 DNA: TGTGCCAGTAGTACCCTTTACAGGGCCACAGATACGCAGTATTTT
CDR3 protein: CASSTLYRATDTQYF

clone size: .
J gene: TRBJ2-1
D gene: .
V gene: TRBV5-4
CDR3 DNA: TGTGCCAGCAGTTCTCCAGTTATCGATGAGCAGTTCTTC
CDR3 protein: CASSSPVIDEQFF

clone size: .
J gene: TRBJ1-2
D gene: .
V gene: TRBV3-1/TRBV3-2
CDR3 DNA: TGTGCCAGCAGCCAAGAGGTTCCAGGGTCTAGTGGCTACACCTTC
CDR3 protein: CASSQEVPGSSGYTF

clone size: .
J gene: TRBJ1-1
D gene: .
V gene: TRBV6-5
CDR3 DNA: TGTGCCAGCAGTTACTCCCGTGATCACTTGAACACTGAAGCTTTCTTT
CDR3 protein: CASSYSRDHLNTEAFF

clone size: .
J gene: TRBJ1-1
D gene: .
V gene: TRBV24-1
CDR3 DNA: TGTGCCACCAGTGAGGGACAGAACACTGAAGCTTTCTTT
CDR3 protein: CATSEGQNTEAFF

clone size: once
J gene: TRBJ1-1
D gene: TRBD1
V gene: TRBV6-1
CDR3 DNA: TGTGCCAGCAGTGAAAGGGGGACAGGGGGCACCCAAGCTTTCTTT
CDR3 protein: CASSERGTGGTQAFF

clone size: .
J gene: TRBJ2-2
D gene: TRBD2
V gene: TRBV28
CDR3 DNA: TGTGCCAGCAGTCTTGGACTAGCGGCTACCGGGGAGCTGTTTTTT
CDR3 protein: CASSLGLAATGELFF

clone size: .
J gene: TRBJ1-2
D gene: .
V gene: TRBV28
CDR3 DNA: TGTGCCAGCAGTTCGAAACGGGCCCCACTGTGGTATGGCTACACCTTC
CDR3 protein: CASSSKRAPLWYGYTF

clone size: .
J gene: TRBJ2-5
D gene: .
V gene: TRBV19
CDR3 DNA: TGTGCCAGTGCAGGCCGACAGACCCAGTACTTC
CDR3 protein: CASAGRQTQYF

clone size: .
J gene: TRBJ1-5
D gene: TRBD1
V gene: TRBV5-1
CDR3 DNA: TGCGCCAGCAGCCCCACTCCCGAGGACAGGCTGGGACAGCCCCAGCATTTT
CDR3 protein: CASSPTPEDRLGQPQHF

clone size: .
J gene: TRBJ2-6
D gene: .
V gene: TRBV27
CDR3 DNA: TGTGCCAGCAGTCCGACAACATTGGCTGGGGCCAACGTCCTGACTTTC
CDR3 protein: CASSPTTLAGANVLTF

clone size: .
J gene: TRBJ2-3
D gene: .
V gene: TRBV7-7
CDR3 DNA: TGTGCTAGCAGCTTAGGCTCCACAGATACGCAGTATTTT
CDR3 protein: CASSLGSTDTQYF

clone size: .
J gene: TRBJ2-5
D gene: TRBD2
V gene: TRBV10-1
CDR3 DNA: TGCGCCAGCAGTGAGTCCAGTCTAGCGGGTAAAGAGACCCAGTACTTC
CDR3 protein: CASSESSLAGKETQYF

clone size: .
J gene: TRBJ2-1
D gene: TRBD2
V gene: TRBV15
CDR3 DNA: TGTGCCACCAGTAATCTAGCGGGAGGGCCGCAGTTCTTC
CDR3 protein: CATSNLAGGPQFF

clone size: .
J gene: TRBJ2-2
D gene: .
V gene: TRBV10-1
CDR3 DNA: TGCGCCAGCAGTGAGTCGAGGACTTCGAACACCGGGGAGCTGTTTTTT
CDR3 protein: CASSESRTSNTGELFF

clone size: .
J gene: TRBJ1-2
D gene: .
V gene: TRBV6-6
CDR3 DNA: TGTGCCACCCAGGCGGGGGGCGACACCGGCTACACCTTC
CDR3 protein: CATQAGGDTGYTF

clone size: .
J gene: TRBJ2-1
D gene: TRBD2
V gene: TRBV7-9
CDR3 DNA: TGTGCCAGCAGCCTAAGGAAGCGGGAGAGATACAATGAGCAGTTCTTC
CDR3 protein: CASSLRKRERYNEQFF

clone size: .
J gene: TRBJ2-7
D gene: TRBD2
V gene: TRBV5-5
CDR3 DNA: TGTGCCAGCAGCCCGACGGGAGGGTCGTCCTACGAGCAGTACTTC
CDR3 protein: CASSPTGGSSYEQYF

clone size: .
J gene: TRBJ1-2
D gene: .
V gene: TRBV29-1
CDR3 DNA: TGCAGCGTTGAAGCCAAGGGACCTGGCTATGGCTACACCTTC
CDR3 protein: CSVEAKGPGYGYTF

clone size: .
J gene: TRBJ2-7
D gene: .
V gene: TRBV7-9
CDR3 DNA: TGTGCCAGCAGCTTATTAAAGGACCGGGACTCCCAGTACTTC
CDR3 protein: CASSLLKDRDSQYF

clone size: .
J gene: TRBJ1-1
D gene: .
V gene: TRBV7-9
CDR3 DNA: TGTGCCAGCAGCTTAGGCAGGGGCGGCACTGAAGCTTTCTTT
CDR3 protein: CASSLGRGGTEAFF

clone size: .
J gene: TRBJ1-5
D gene: .
V gene: TRBV14
CDR3 DNA: TGTGCCAGCAGCCAACTCAATCAGCCCCAGCATTTT
CDR3 protein: CASSQLNQPQHF

clone size: .
J gene: TRBJ2-3
D gene: TRBD2
V gene: TRBV3-1/TRBV3-2
CDR3 DNA: TGTGCCAGCAGCCAAGATGCCAGCGGGGACTTTCAGGGCACAGATACGCAGTATTTT
CDR3 protein: CASSQDASGDFQGTDTQYF

clone size: few
J gene: TRBJ1-3
D gene: .
V gene: TRBV4-1
CDR3 DNA: TGCGCCAGCAGCCAAGCTTATCCCGACAGGCCTGGAAACACCATATATTTT
CDR3 protein: CASSQAYPDRPGNTIYF

clone size: .
J gene: TRBJ2-3
D gene: .
V gene: TRBV10-3
CDR3 DNA: TGTGCCATCGCGACCAGAGATACGCAGTATTTT
CDR3 protein: CAIATRDTQYF

clone size: few
J gene: TRBJ2-7
D gene: .
V gene: TRBV7-9
CDR3 DNA: TGTGCCAGCAGCTCGGACAGACCCTACGAGCAGTACTTC
CDR3 protein: CASSSDRPYEQYF

clone size: .
J gene: TRBJ1-6
D gene: .
V gene: TRBV10-2
CDR3 DNA: TGCGCCAGCAGTGAGTCTCTGTATTCACCCCTCCACTTT
CDR3 protein: CASSESLYSPLHF

clone size: .
J gene: TRBJ2-5
D gene: .
V gene: TRBV6-6
CDR3 DNA: TGTGCCAGCAGTTACCCGGGACGGCAAGAGACCCAGTACTTC
CDR3 protein: CASSYPGRQETQYF

clone size: .
J gene: TRBJ1-3
D gene: .
V gene: TRBV30
CDR3 DNA: TGTGCCTGGAGTCCTGACAGGTACCCGACCTCTGGAAACACCATATATTTT
CDR3 protein: CAWSPDRYPTSGNTIYF

clone size: .
J gene: TRBJ2-3
D gene: .
V gene: TRBV6-5
CDR3 DNA: TGTGCCAGCAGTTACTCACCGGTTCGAGCAGATACGCAGTATTTT
CDR3 protein: CASSYSPVRADTQYF

clone size: .
J gene: TRBJ2-2
D gene: TRBD1
V gene: TRBV6-4
CDR3 DNA: TGTGCCAGCAGACTGGGGACAGACACCGGGGAGCTGTTTTTT
CDR3 protein: CASRLGTDTGELFF

clone size: once
J gene: TRBJ1-1
D gene: TRBD1
V gene: TRBV6-5
CDR3 DNA: TGTGCCAGCAGCCCGGGACAGCCTAACACTGAAGCTTTCTTT
CDR3 protein: CASSPGQPNTEAFF

clone size: .
J gene: TRBJ2-7
D gene: .
V gene: TRBV27
CDR3 DNA: TGTGCCAGCAGTTTAATCTTTCCCTACGAGCAGTACTTC
CDR3 protein: CASSLIFPYEQYF

clone size: .
J gene: TRBJ2-3
D gene: TRBD1
V gene: TRBV7-2
CDR3 DNA: TGTGCCAGCATATTTTATTTGGGACAGGGTAGAACAGATACGCAGTATTTT
CDR3 protein: CASIFYLGQGRTDTQYF

clone size: .
J gene: TRBJ2-7
D gene: TRBD2
V gene: TRBV27
CDR3 DNA: TGTGCCAGCACCTTGGAGGGAGGGGTAACCTACGAGCAGTACTTC
CDR3 protein: CASTLEGGVTYEQYF

clone size: .
J gene: TRBJ2-2
D gene: .
V gene: TRBV24-1
CDR3 DNA: TGTGCCACCAGTGATTTGCGCGCAGGGAACACCGGGGAGCTGTTTTTT
CDR3 protein: CATSDLRAGNTGELFF

clone size: .
J gene: TRBJ2-3
D gene: TRBD2
V gene: TRBV7-6
CDR3 DNA: TGTGCCAGCAGCTCTAGCGGAACTAGCACAGATACGCAGTATTTT
CDR3 protein: CASSSSGTSTDTQYF

clone size: once
J gene: TRBJ1-5
D gene: .
V gene: TRBV19
CDR3 DNA: TGTGCCAGTAGGGCCTCTCCGGGGACTAATCAGCCCCAGCATTTT
CDR3 protein: CASRASPGTNQPQHF

clone size: .
J gene: TRBJ2-3
D gene: TRBD1
V gene: TRBV5-1
CDR3 DNA: TGCGCCAGCAGCTTGGGACAGGGTGGCACAGATACGCAGTATTTT
CDR3 protein: CASSLGQGGTDTQYF

clone size: .
J gene: TRBJ2-7
D gene: TRBD2
V gene: TRBV7-8
CDR3 DNA: TGTGCCAGCAGCTACTCCGGGACTAGTGAGAAGCAGTACTTC
CDR3 protein: CASSYSGTSEKQYF

clone size: .
J gene: TRBJ2-7
D gene: TRBD2
V gene: TRBV28
CDR3 DNA: TGTGCCAGCAGTTTGGGGGCTAGCGGGATTTACGAGCAGTACTTC
CDR3 protein: CASSLGASGIYEQYF

clone size: .
J gene: TRBJ1-2
D gene: TRBD1
V gene: TRBV7-9
CDR3 DNA: TGTGCCAGCAGCGCACGGGACAGGTTATATGGCTACACCTTC
CDR3 protein: CASSARDRLYGYTF

clone size: .
J gene: TRBJ2-1
D gene: TRBD2
V gene: TRBV7-9
CDR3 DNA: TGTGCCAGCAGCTTAAGCGTGGGAGGGAGTAATGAGCAGTTCTTC
CDR3 protein: CASSLSVGGSNEQFF

clone size: .
J gene: TRBJ1-2
D gene: TRBD1
V gene: TRBV18
CDR3 DNA: TGTGCCAGCTCACCACCCGGGACAGGGTCCTCATCTAACTATGGCTACACCTTC
CDR3 protein: CASSPPGTGSSSNYGYTF

clone size: .
J gene: TRBJ2-2
D gene: .
V gene: TRBV6-4
CDR3 DNA: TGTGCCAGCAGTGACTCGGCTACCGGGGAGCTGTTTTTT
CDR3 protein: CASSDSATGELFF

clone size: .
J gene: TRBJ2-3
D gene: .
V gene: TRBV4-2
CDR3 DNA: TGTGCCAGCAGCCAAGATCGGGGCGGAGGCACAGATACGCAGTATTTT
CDR3 protein: CASSQDRGGGTDTQYF